This is a list of T cell receptor beta chains from one sample in a study of cytomegalovirus exposure and HLA in healthy donors. Profiled with immunoSEQ multiplex PCR; TCRdb holds only in-frame clones, not every one. The sample has about 60,000 clones; 70% to 85% are singletons. What was sequenced was PBMCs. The receptors come from a man aged 30 to 45 in good health and CMV-seronegative. The CDR3 runs from the conserved cysteine through the conserved F or W. A D gene is named only where the DNA matches it firmly. Size is omitted from some rows. Given values are once, few, many or a class for expanded clones.

- TRBJ2-5 TRBV21-1 - TGTGCCAGCAGCAAAGTAACCGGGACAGGGGTGACCCAGTACTTC CASSKVTGTGVTQYF
- TRBJ1-4 TRBV15 - TGTGCCACCAGCAGAGGCGTTAACAGGGCGCTTGAAAAACTGTTTTTT CATSRGVNRALEKLFF
TRBD2 TRBJ2-1 TRBV28 few TGTGCCAGCAGCCTTCCTAGCGGACGGAGCACCAATGAGCAGTTCTTC CASSLPSGRSTNEQFF
- TRBJ2-1 TRBV5-4 - TGTGCCAGCAGCTTGTCGTCGGGATCCTACAATGAGCAGTTCTTC CASSLSSGSYNEQFF
- TRBJ1-2 TRBV6-5 - TGTGCCAGCAGCCGGGACAAATATTATGGCTACACCTTC CASSRDKYYGYTF
TRBD1 TRBJ2-7 TRBV6-6 - TGTGCCAGCAGTTACGACAGGGGCTACGAGCAGTACTTC CASSYDRGYEQYF
TRBD1 TRBJ2-3 TRBV10-1 - TGCGCCAGCAGCGAGTTTAGGGGGCTGCCTAGCCTGGCAGATACGCAGTATTTT CASSEFRGLPSLADTQYF
- TRBJ1-1 TRBV4-3 - TGCGCCAGCAGCCTAACTAGGAACACTGAAGCTTTCTTT CASSLTRNTEAFF
- TRBJ2-7 TRBV29-1 - TGCAGCGGCGGGGCCGGGTTAGGTACCTACGAGCAGTACTTC CSGGAGLGTYEQYF
- TRBJ2-7 TRBV5-1 - TGCGCCAGCAGCTTGGAAGCAGGGATTACCTCCTACGAGCAGTACTTC CASSLEAGITSYEQYF
TRBD2 TRBJ2-5 TRBV6-5 - TGTGCCAGCAGTTTAGGATGGACTAGCGGGGGGGAGACCCAGTACTTC CASSLGWTSGGETQYF
TRBD2 TRBJ2-7 TRBV27 - TGTGCCAGCAGTTTAGTCGGGGGGATTTGGGGTGAGCAGTACTTC CASSLVGGIWGEQYF
TRBD1 TRBJ2-3 TRBV9 - TGTGCCAGCAGTGGAAGGACAGGGCGCACAGATACGCAGTATTTT CASSGRTGRTDTQYF
- TRBJ2-2 TRBV19 - TGTGCCAGTAGTATAACAGGAATCGCCAAGCTGTTTTTT CASSITGIAKLFF
- TRBJ2-7 TRBV28 once TGTGCCAGCAGTTTAGCAGGGTACGAGCAGTACTTC CASSLAGYEQYF
TRBD1 TRBJ2-5 TRBV5-4 - TGTGCCAGCAGCTTTGGACAGGGGCTGAAGACCCAGTACTTC CASSFGQGLKTQYF
- TRBJ1-2 TRBV6-5 - TGTGCCAGCAGTTATCTACGGATGGACAGTAATGGCTACACCTTC CASSYLRMDSNGYTF
TRBD1 TRBJ1-6 TRBV6-6 - TGTGCCAGCAGTTACAGACAGGGCAACTATAATTCACCCCTCCACTTT CASSYRQGNYNSPLHF
TRBD1 TRBJ1-5 TRBV11-2 - TGTGCCAGCAGCTTAGAAGCAGGGGGTCAGCCCCAGCATTTT CASSLEAGGQPQHF
TRBD2 TRBJ2-5 TRBV5-1 - TGCGCCAGCAGAGGGACTAGCACCATCCAAGAGACCCAGTACTTC CASRGTSTIQETQYF
TRBD1 TRBJ1-5 TRBV19 - TGTGCCAGTAGTATCGGACAGGCTGATCAGCCCCAGCATTTT CASSIGQADQPQHF
TRBD1 TRBJ1-2 TRBV5-4 - TGTGCCAGCAGCTCCCCCGGACAGGGAAGGAGGTATGGCTACACCTTC CASSSPGQGRRYGYTF
- TRBJ1-6 TRBV9 few TGTGCCAGCAGCCGACAGGCTAATTCACCCCTCCACTTT CASSRQANSPLHF
- TRBJ1-3 TRBV7-9 - TGTGCCAGCAGCCGGGACACCTCTCTTGGAAACACCATATATTTT CASSRDTSLGNTIYF
TRBD1 TRBJ2-7 TRBV27 - TGTGCCAGCAGTTTTCGGACAGGGGGCCTCGAGCAGTACTTC CASSFRTGGLEQYF
- TRBJ2-2 TRBV10-3 - TGTGCCATCAGTGCGCGGGACACCGGGGAGCTGTTTTTT CAISARDTGELFF
TRBD1 TRBJ2-4 TRBV7-2 - TGTGCCAGCAGACAGGGGATGCCCGGGGAGAACATTCAGTACTTC CASRQGMPGENIQYF
- TRBJ1-2 TRBV28 - TGTGCCAGCAGGTTGACTATAGAGGGCTACACCTTC CASRLTIEGYTF
- TRBJ2-1 TRBV12-2 few TGTGCAAGTCGCTTAATGGTCCCGAGCTCCTACAATGAGCAGTTCTTC CASRLMVPSSYNEQFF
- TRBJ2-5 TRBV30 once TGTGCCTATTCGAGGGACATCCAAGAGACCCAGTACTTC CAYSRDIQETQYF
TRBD2 TRBJ2-3 TRBV15 - TGTGCCACCAGCAACGGGGAGACTAGCCGTGGCACAGATACGCAGTATTTT CATSNGETSRGTDTQYF
TRBD2 TRBJ2-2 TRBV9 few TGTGCCAGCAGCGGGAGCGGGGGGGCGGGGGAGCTGTTTTTT CASSGSGGAGELFF
- TRBJ1-1 TRBV11-2 once TGTGCCAGCAGCTTAGATGAGGCACGGATCACTGAAGCTTTCTTT CASSLDEARITEAFF
- TRBJ2-6 TRBV7-6 - TGTGCCAGCAGCTTAGTTTTGTCAGGCCTTGGGGCCAACGTCCTGACTTTC CASSLVLSGLGANVLTF
- TRBJ2-3 TRBV6-1 - TGTGCCAGCAGACAATCTCACCCAGGGGATACGCAGTATTTT CASRQSHPGDTQYF
- TRBJ1-1 TRBV2 - TGTGCCAGCAGTGTGGGGCTGAACACTGAAGCTTTCTTT CASSVGLNTEAFF
- TRBJ1-1 TRBV5-1 - TGCGCCAGCAGCTGGGGCCACAGGGTGAAGAGGGCGAACACTGAAGCTTTCTTT CASSWGHRVKRANTEAFF
TRBD1 TRBJ2-7 TRBV5-4 - TGTGCCAGCAGTCGGGACAGAGCCTACGAGCAGTACTTC CASSRDRAYEQYF
TRBD1 TRBJ1-1 TRBV20-1 - TGCAGTGCGTACAGGGGAACTGAAGCTTTCTTT CSAYRGTEAFF